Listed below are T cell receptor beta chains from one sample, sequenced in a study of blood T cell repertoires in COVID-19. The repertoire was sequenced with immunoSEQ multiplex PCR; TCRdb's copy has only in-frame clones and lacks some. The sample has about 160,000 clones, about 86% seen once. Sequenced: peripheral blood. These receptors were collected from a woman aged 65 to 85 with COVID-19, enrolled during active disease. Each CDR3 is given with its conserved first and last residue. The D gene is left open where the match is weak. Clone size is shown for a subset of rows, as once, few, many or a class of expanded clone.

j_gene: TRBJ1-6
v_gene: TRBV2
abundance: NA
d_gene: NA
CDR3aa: CASSRQETNNSPLHF
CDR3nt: TGTGCCAGCAGCCGACAGGAGACTAATAATTCACCCCTCCACTTT

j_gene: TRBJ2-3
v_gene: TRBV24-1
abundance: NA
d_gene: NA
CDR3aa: CATSGGTDTQYF
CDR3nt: TGTGCCACCAGTGGAGGGACAGATACGCAGTATTTT

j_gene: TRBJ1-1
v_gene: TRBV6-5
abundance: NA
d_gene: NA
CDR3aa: CASGWSGAEAFF
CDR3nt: TGTGCCAGCGGCTGGTCGGGGGCTGAAGCTTTCTTT

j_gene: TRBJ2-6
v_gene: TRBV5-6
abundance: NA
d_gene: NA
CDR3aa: CASSLGGSGANVLTF
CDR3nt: TGTGCCAGCAGCTTAGGAGGGAGTGGGGCCAACGTCCTGACTTTC

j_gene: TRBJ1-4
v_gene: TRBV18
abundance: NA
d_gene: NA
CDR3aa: CASSPRQMSTHEKLFF
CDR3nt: TGTGCCAGCTCACCACGACAGATGTCGACCCATGAAAAACTGTTTTTT

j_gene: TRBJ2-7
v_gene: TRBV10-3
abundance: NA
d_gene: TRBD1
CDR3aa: CAISYGQGETYEQYF
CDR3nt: TGTGCCATCAGTTACGGACAGGGGGAAACCTACGAGCAGTACTTC

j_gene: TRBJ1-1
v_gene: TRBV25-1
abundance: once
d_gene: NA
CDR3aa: CASSRGRGEAFF
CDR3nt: TGTGCCAGCAGTCGCGGCCGGGGTGAAGCTTTCTTT

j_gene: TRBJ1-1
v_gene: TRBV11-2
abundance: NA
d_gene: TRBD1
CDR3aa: CASSWGVDRGYFTEAFF
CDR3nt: TGTGCCAGCAGCTGGGGCGTGGACAGGGGATATTTCACTGAAGCTTTCTTT

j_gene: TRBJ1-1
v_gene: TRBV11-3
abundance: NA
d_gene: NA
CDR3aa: CASSGRGNTEAFF
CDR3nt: TGTGCCAGCAGCGGCCGAGGGAACACTGAAGCTTTCTTT

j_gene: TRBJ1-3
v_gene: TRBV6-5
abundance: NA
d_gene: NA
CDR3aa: CASTLGGEPGNTIYF
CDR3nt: TGTGCCAGCACCCTAGGAGGTGAACCTGGAAACACCATATATTTT

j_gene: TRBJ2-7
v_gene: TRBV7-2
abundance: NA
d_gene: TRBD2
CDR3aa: CASSLQATSGSVGAYEQYF
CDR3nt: TGTGCCAGCAGCTTACAGGCGACTAGCGGCAGTGTAGGGGCCTACGAGCAGTACTTC

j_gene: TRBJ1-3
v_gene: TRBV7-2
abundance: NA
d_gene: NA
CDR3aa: CASRERLSGNTIYF
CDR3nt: TGTGCCAGCAGGGAGAGACTCTCTGGAAACACCATATATTTT

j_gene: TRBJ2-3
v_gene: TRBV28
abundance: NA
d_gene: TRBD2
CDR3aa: CASSFSGGGTDTQYF
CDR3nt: TGTGCCAGCAGTTTCAGCGGGGGGGGCACAGATACGCAGTATTTT

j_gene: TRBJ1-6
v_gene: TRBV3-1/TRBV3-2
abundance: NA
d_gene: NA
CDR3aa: CASSHSGEWNSPLHF
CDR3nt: TGTGCCAGCAGCCATTCAGGGGAGTGGAATTCACCCCTCCACTTT

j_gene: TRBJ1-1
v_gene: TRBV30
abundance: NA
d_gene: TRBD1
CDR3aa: CAWSRGTGVGAFF
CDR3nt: TGTGCCTGGAGTCGGGGGACAGGGGTAGGGGCTTTCTTT

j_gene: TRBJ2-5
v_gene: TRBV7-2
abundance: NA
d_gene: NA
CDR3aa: CASSLVSSSSETQYF
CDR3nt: TGTGCCAGCAGCTTAGTCTCGTCTAGCAGTGAGACCCAGTACTTC

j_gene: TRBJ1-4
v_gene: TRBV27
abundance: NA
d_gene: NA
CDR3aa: CASSLKGGRFGGEKLFF
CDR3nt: TGTGCCAGCAGTTTAAAGGGGGGGAGGTTTGGAGGTGAAAAACTGTTTTTT

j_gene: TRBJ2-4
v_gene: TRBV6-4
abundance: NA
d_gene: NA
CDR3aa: CASSEAVRQRLAKNIQYF
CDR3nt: TGTGCCAGCAGTGAGGCGGTTCGGCAGCGACTAGCCAAAAACATTCAGTACTTC

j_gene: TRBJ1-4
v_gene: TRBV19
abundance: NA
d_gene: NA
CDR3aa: CASSIAPGFATNEKLFF
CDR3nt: TGTGCCAGTAGTATAGCCCCAGGGTTCGCAACTAATGAAAAACTGTTTTTT

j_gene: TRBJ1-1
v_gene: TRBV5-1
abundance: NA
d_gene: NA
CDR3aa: CASSLVAVGGETEAFF
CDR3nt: TGCGCCAGCAGCTTGGTCGCGGTTGGAGGGGAAACTGAAGCTTTCTTT

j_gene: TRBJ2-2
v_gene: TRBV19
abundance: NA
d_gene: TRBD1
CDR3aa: CASRGQGFHGELFF
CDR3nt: TGTGCCAGTAGGGGACAGGGGTTCCACGGGGAGCTGTTTTTT

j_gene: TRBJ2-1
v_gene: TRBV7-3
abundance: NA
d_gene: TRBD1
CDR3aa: CASSPQGDNEQFF
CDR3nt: TGTGCCAGCAGCCCCCAGGGGGACAATGAGCAGTTCTTC

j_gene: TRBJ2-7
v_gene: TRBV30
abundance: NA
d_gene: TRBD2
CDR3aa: CAWSGRGGYEQYF
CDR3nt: TGTGCCTGGAGCGGGAGGGGTGGGTACGAGCAGTACTTC

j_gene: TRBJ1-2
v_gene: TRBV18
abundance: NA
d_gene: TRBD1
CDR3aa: CASSPSDRAYGYTF
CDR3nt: TGTGCCAGCTCACCATCGGACAGGGCCTATGGCTACACCTTC

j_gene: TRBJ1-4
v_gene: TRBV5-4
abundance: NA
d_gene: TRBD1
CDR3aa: CASSLVGQGSATNEKLFF
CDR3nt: TGTGCCAGCAGCTTGGTGGGACAGGGCTCAGCAACTAATGAAAAACTGTTTTTT

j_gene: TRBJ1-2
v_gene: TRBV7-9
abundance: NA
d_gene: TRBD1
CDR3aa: CASSLNRGQDYGYTF
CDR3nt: TGTGCCAGCAGCTTAAACAGGGGGCAAGATTATGGCTACACCTTC

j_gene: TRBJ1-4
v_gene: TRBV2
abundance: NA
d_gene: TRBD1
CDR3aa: CASRPQGLGEKLFF
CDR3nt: TGTGCCAGCCGACCACAGGGGCTCGGTGAAAAACTGTTTTTT

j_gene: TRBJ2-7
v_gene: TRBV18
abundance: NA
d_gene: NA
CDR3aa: CASSPLGRGYEQYF
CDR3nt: TGTGCCAGCTCACCACTGGGTAGAGGCTACGAGCAGTACTTC

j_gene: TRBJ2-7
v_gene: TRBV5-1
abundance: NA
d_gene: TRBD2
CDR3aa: CASSLLLAESSYEQYF
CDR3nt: TGCGCCAGCAGTCTCCTCCTAGCGGAGAGCTCCTACGAGCAGTACTTC

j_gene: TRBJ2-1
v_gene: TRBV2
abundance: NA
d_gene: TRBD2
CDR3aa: CASSPAGLGYEQFF
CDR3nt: TGTGCCAGCAGTCCGGCGGGACTAGGGTATGAGCAGTTCTTC

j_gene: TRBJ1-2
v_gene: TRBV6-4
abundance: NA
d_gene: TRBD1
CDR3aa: CASSDSFRQGSYGYTF
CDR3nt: TGTGCCAGCAGTGACTCGTTCAGACAGGGGAGCTATGGCTACACCTTC

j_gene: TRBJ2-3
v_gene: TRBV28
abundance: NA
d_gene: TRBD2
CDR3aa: CASSSSGESTDTQYF
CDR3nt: TGTGCCAGCAGTTCGAGCGGGGAGAGCACAGATACGCAGTATTTT

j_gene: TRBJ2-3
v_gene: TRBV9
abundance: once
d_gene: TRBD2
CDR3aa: CASSVALAGHTDTQYF
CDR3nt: TGTGCCAGCAGCGTAGCTTTAGCGGGCCACACAGATACGCAGTATTTT

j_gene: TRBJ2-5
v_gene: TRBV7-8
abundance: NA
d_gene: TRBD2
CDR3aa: CASSPGLAGGPRQETQYF
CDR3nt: TGTGCCAGCAGCCCTGGACTAGCGGGGGGGCCTCGGCAAGAGACCCAGTACTTC

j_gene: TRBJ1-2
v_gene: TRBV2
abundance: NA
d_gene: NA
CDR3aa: CASSEEQGYGYTF
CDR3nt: TGTGCCAGCAGTGAAGAACAGGGCTATGGCTACACCTTC

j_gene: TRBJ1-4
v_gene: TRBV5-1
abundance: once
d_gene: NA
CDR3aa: CASSLRWAGDEKLFF
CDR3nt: TGCGCCAGCAGCTTGCGGTGGGCGGGAGATGAAAAACTGTTTTTT

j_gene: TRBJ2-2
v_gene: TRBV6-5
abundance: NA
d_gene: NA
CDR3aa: CASSRDITNTGELFF
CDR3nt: TGTGCCAGCAGTCGGGACATAACTAACACCGGGGAGCTGTTTTTT

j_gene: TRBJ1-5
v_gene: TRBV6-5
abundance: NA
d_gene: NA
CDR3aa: CASSWQDSNQPQHF
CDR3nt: TGTGCCAGCAGTTGGCAGGATAGCAATCAGCCCCAGCATTTT

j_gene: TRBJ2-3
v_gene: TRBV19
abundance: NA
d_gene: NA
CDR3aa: CASSIGGDGDTQYF
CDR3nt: TGTGCCAGTAGTATAGGGGGGGACGGGGATACGCAGTATTTT

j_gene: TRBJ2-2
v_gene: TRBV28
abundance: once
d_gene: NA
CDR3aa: CASSFGDSLNTGELFF
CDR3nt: TGTGCCAGCAGTTTTGGAGACAGCTTGAACACCGGGGAGCTGTTTTTT

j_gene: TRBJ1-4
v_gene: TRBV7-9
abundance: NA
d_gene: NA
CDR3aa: CASSPVVRNLERNEKLFF
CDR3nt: TGTGCCAGCAGCCCAGTGGTGAGGAACCTCGAAAGAAATGAAAAACTGTTTTTT

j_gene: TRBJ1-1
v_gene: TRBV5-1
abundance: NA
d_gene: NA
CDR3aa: CASTPFAQPLPMNTEAFF
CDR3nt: TGCGCCAGCACGCCCTTCGCACAGCCGCTTCCCATGAACACTGAAGCTTTCTTT

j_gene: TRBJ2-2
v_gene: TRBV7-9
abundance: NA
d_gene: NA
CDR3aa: CASSLEGASGELFF
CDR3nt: TGTGCCAGCAGCTTGGAGGGGGCGAGCGGGGAGCTGTTTTTT

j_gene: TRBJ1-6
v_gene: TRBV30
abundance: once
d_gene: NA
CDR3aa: CAWTGSPYNSPLHF
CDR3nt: TGTGCCTGGACAGGATCGCCCTATAATTCACCCCTCCACTTT

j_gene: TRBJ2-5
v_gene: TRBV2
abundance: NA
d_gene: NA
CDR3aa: CASSEGPEETQYF
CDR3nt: TGTGCCAGCAGTGAAGGGCCAGAAGAGACCCAGTACTTC

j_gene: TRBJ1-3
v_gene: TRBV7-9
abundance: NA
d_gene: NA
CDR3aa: CASSLGRGGNTIYF
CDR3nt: TGTGCCAGCAGCTTAGGCCGAGGGGGAAACACCATATATTTT

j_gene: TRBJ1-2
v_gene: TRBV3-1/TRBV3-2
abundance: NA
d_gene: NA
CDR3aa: CASSQEGGIGYTF
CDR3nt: TGTGCCAGCAGCCAAGAGGGAGGGATCGGCTACACCTTC

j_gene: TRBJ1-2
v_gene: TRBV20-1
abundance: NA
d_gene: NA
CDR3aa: CSASPKRQSYTF
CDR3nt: TGCAGTGCTAGTCCCAAGCGCCAAAGCTACACCTTC

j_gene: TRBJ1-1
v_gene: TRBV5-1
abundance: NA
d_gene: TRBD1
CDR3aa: CASSWGDRGQTEAFF
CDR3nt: TGCGCCAGCAGCTGGGGGGACAGGGGACAAACTGAAGCTTTCTTT

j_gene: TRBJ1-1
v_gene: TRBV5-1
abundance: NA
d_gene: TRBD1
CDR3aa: CASSSMPGQGHTEAFF
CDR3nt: TGCGCCAGCAGCTCAATGCCTGGACAGGGACACACTGAAGCTTTCTTT

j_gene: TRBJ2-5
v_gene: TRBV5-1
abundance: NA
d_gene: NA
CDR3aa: CASKTGSETQYF
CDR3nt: TGCGCCAGCAAAACAGGGTCGGAGACCCAGTACTTC

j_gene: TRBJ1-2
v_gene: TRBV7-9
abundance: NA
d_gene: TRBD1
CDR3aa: CASSWGQGSYTF
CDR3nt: TGTGCCAGCAGCTGGGGACAGGGAAGCTACACCTTC

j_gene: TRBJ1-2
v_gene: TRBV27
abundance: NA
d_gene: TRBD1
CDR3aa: CASRKKGTASNYGYTF
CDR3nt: TGTGCCAGCAGAAAAAAGGGGACAGCCTCTAACTATGGCTACACCTTC